The 21 T cell receptor beta chains in this list originate from one sample, sequenced in a study of human T cells and chemical hapten exposure (dated by TCRdb to about 2021). During library preparation, unique molecular identifiers were attached to individual cDNA molecules so that TCRs could be counted quantitatively and reproducibly. TCRdb reprocessing: public reads trimmed at Q25 with fastp, clones called with MiXCR, in-frame beta chains kept. Rows with a matching CDR3 protein are joined into one entry that keeps the most common DNA and genes. In all, the sample holds 95,000 to 150,000 distinct CDR3 sequences, and less than 10% of those were seen once. The top ten clones comprise about 1.4% of the sample. Total RNA was isolated from unfractionated whole blood collected in Tempus Blood RNA tubes. Input material: whole blood. The receptors stem from a human donor in good health. Some clones in this sample may be carry-over from other donors' samples. Donor details come from another sample of the same person, matched by shared clones.

Only a few counts were recorded for this clonotype. The genes are TRBV27 and TRBJ1-1; D gene uncertain. The CDR3 has 14 amino acids. V was trimmed by 0 bases and J by 4 bases, leaving 9 bases between them. Germline CDR1 MNHEY, CDR2 SMNVEV (reference sequence). The CDR3 nucleotides read TGTGCCAGCAGTTTATCGGCAGGCGGCACTGAAGCTTTCTTT. Translation: CASSLSAGGTEAFF.

The chain uses TRBV5-1 and TRBJ1-4, with 7 bases identical to TRBD1. Germline trimming cut 0 bases from V and 0 bases from J; bases unmatched to any gene: 8. Germline V gene data show CDR1 as SGHRS and CDR2 as YFSETQ. The CDR3 spans 18 residues. Here the CDR3 DNA reads TGCGCCAGCAGCTTGGGACAGGGAATAGTTGCAACTAATGAAAAACTGTTTTTT. Translation: CASSLGQGIVATNEKLFF.

This clonotype was recorded at least ten times. The chain uses TRBV6-6 and TRBJ1-5; D gene unclear. Looked up from germline, CDR1 is MNHNY and CDR2 is SVGAGI (reference sequence). This CDR3 has 14 residues. The V gene lost 2 bases and the J gene lost 5 bases, with 10 bases spanning the gap. The CDR3 protein is CASSYGSVDQPQHF. The CDR3 nucleotides are TGTGCCAGCAGTTACGGGTCGGTTGATCAGCCCCAGCATTTT.

At least ten counts were recorded for this clonotype. The V and J genes are TRBV10-3 and TRBJ1-1, with TRBD1 as a possible D gene (6 bases). V lost 0 bases and J 2 bases, leaving 13 bases between the germline ends. The CDR3 loop spans 16 amino acids. Germline values: CDR1 ENHRY, CDR2 SYGVKD. The CDR3 region is CAISESKDSLNTEAFF. DNA of the CDR3: TGTGCCATCAGTGAGTCAAAGGACAGCCTCAACACTGAAGCTTTCTTT.

The V and J genes are TRBV12-3 or TRBV12-4 and TRBJ2-1; D not certain. Trimming left V 4 bases short and J 3 bases short, with 10 bases between. CDR3 size: 14 residues. The CDR3 is CASSSYQNYNEQFF. In DNA, the CDR3 is TGTGCCAGCAGTTCCTACCAGAACTACAATGAGCAGTTCTTC.

This clonotype has ten or more counts. V gene TRBV5-5 combines with J gene TRBJ1-1; TRBD1 might be the D (6 bases). The germline gives CDR1 SGHKS, CDR2 YYEKEE (reference sequence). The CDR3 is 14 residues long. V lost 2 bases and J 1 base, leaving 9 bases between the germline ends. The CDR3 loop is CASSLYRANTEAFF. DNA of the CDR3: TGTGCCAGCAGCTTATACAGGGCGAACACTGAAGCTTTCTTT.

This clonotype has more than one count but fewer than ten. This rearrangement joins TRBV2 to TRBJ1-1, with D possibly being TRBD1 (6 bases). Trimming took 4 bases from V and 4 from J, leaving 19 bases between them. Germline assignment: CDR1 SNHLY and CDR2 FYNNEI. The length of the CDR3 is 16 residues. This CDR3 is CASSGFPRQEITEAFF. DNA for the CDR3: TGTGCCAGCAGTGGGTTCCCTCGACAGGAGATCACTGAAGCTTTCTTT.

This clonotype was found a few times. The genes are TRBV27 and TRBJ1-2, with D perhaps TRBD1 (5 bases). The CDR3 loop spans 14 amino acids. The germline CDR1 and CDR2 sequences are MNHEY and SMNVEV (reference sequence). Trimming pared 4 bases from V and 2 bases from J, leaving 11 bases between. CDR3 bases: TGTGCCAGCAGTTCGCCGGCAGGGAACTATGGCTACACCTTC. This codes for CASSSPAGNYGYTF.

The V gene is TRBV15, the J gene TRBJ1-1; tentatively, D is TRBD1 (5 bases). The V gene's germline CDR1 is LNHNV and CDR2 YYDKDF (reference sequence). This CDR3 has 16 amino acids. The V and J ends lost 0 bases and 3 bases respectively, with 14 bases between them. Written as DNA, the CDR3 is TGTGCCACCAGCAGAGATCTCGAGACAGAACACACTGAAGCTTTCTTT. Translation gives CATSRDLETEHTEAFF.

The sample holds many counts of this clonotype. This rearrangement joins TRBV5-1 to TRBJ1-1, with D tentatively TRBD1 (6 bases). Looked up from germline, CDR1 is SGHRS and CDR2 is YFSETQ. The CDR3 is 15 residues long. Deletions cut 4 bases from V and 4 bases from J, with 17 bases between. This chain's CDR3 is CASSSQGNRGTEAFF. CDR3 nucleotide sequence: TGCGCCAGCAGCAGCCAGGGGAATCGGGGCACTGAAGCTTTCTTT.

V and J are TRBV2 and TRBJ1-5; D is ambiguous. The germline V gene encodes CDR1 SNHLY and CDR2 FYNNEI. Trimming left V 4 bases short and J 3 bases short, with 13 bases between. The CDR3 has 15 amino acids. The chain's CDR3 is CASSVSKIVNQPQHF. CDR3 DNA sequence: TGTGCCAGCAGTGTTAGCAAAATAGTCAATCAGCCCCAGCATTTT.

In its sample, this clonotype was seen many times. The chain links TRBV20-1 to TRBJ1-5; D is uncertain. V was pared by 5 bases and J by 2 bases, with 7 bases between. The CDR3 is 12 residues long. Per the germline V gene, CDR1 is DFQATT and CDR2 is SNEGSKA (reference sequence). CDR3 residues: CSAWVGNQPQHF. In DNA, the CDR3 is TGCAGTGCTTGGGTGGGCAATCAGCCCCAGCATTTT.

The chain has TRBV29-1 and TRBJ2-7, with D perhaps TRBD2 (6 bases). This CDR3 has 13 residues. Deletions cut 5 bases from V and 1 base from J, with 12 bases between. The germline V gene has CDR1 SQVTM and CDR2 ANQGSEA. The CDR3 sequence is CSVIGGISYEQYF. CDR3 DNA sequence: TGCAGCGTTATCGGAGGGATATCCTACGAGCAGTACTTC.

This rearrangement joins TRBV3-1 to TRBJ2-1; the D gene is possibly TRBD2 (6 bases). Looked up from germline, CDR1 is LGHDT and CDR2 is YNNKEL (reference sequence). The CDR3 is 19 residues long. With 0 bases removed from V and 0 bases from J, the gap between germline ends came to 18 bases. In DNA, the CDR3 is TGTGCCAGCAGCCAAGATCGATGGAGGGAAATATCCTCCTACAATGAGCAGTTCTTC. It translates to CASSQDRWREISSYNEQFF.

Many counts were recorded for this clonotype. The chain couples TRBV11-2 to TRBJ2-7, with 12 bases lining up with TRBD2. The CDR3 runs to 15 residues. CDR1 and CDR2 from the germline V gene are SGHAT and FQNNGV. V was pared by 7 bases and J by 5 bases, with 9 bases of the junction left unmatched. The CDR3 region is CASTPSGRVPDEQYF. The CDR3 nucleotides read TGTGCCAGCACCCCTAGCGGGAGGGTTCCCGACGAGCAGTACTTC.

V usage is TRBV5-1 and J usage is TRBJ2-1; no clear D. The CDR3 spans 14 residues. The ends were cut back, 3 bases at V and 2 bases at J, with 9 bases in the middle. From germline, CDR1 is SGHRS and CDR2 YFSETQ. The CDR3 spells CASSSAGAYNEQFF. In DNA, the CDR3 is TGCGCCAGCAGCTCGGCCGGCGCCTACAATGAGCAGTTCTTC. Together with reference TRBV5-1 and TRBJ2-1, the CDR3 gives the full variable domain: KAGVTQTPRYLIKTRGQQVTLSCSPISGHRSVSWYQQTPGQGLQFLFEYFSETQRNKGNFPGRFSGRQFSNSRSEMNVSTLELGDSALYLCASSSAGAYNEQFFGPGTRLTVL.

Turning to this clonotype: This may arise from a read error, as a much more abundant clone is one base away. The chain recombines TRBV2 with TRBJ1-1, with 7 positions matching TRBD1. Germline lookup yields CDR1 SNHLY and CDR2 FYNNEI. There are 12 residues in the CDR3. The CDR3 bases are TGTGCTTCCACAGGGGCGGGTACTGAAGTTTTCTTT. Translating it yields CASTGAGTEVFF.

This clonotype was picked up a small number of times. The V gene is TRBV5-1, the J gene TRBJ1-6, with D possibly matching TRBD1 (6 bases). Germline V gene lookup returns CDR1 SGHRS and CDR2 YFSETQ. The CDR3 loop spans 15 amino acids. The V gene lost 0 bases and the J gene lost 7 bases, with 11 bases spanning the gap. CDR3 protein: CASSLEWQGNSPLHF. CDR3 sequence (DNA): TGCGCCAGCAGCTTGGAATGGCAGGGGAATTCACCCCTCCACTTT.

This clonotype was seen more than once but under ten times. The chain recombines TRBV4-2 with TRBJ2-1; 7 bases agree with TRBD1. The CDR3 covers 16 residues. CDR1 and CDR2 (germline): LGHNA, YNFKEQ. The junction had 6 bases not matched to a gene; V was cut back by 1 base and J by 3 bases. CDR3 residues: CASSQGGQGDYNEQFF. The CDR3 DNA reads TGTGCCAGCAGCCAAGGTGGGCAGGGGGACTACAATGAGCAGTTCTTC.

This clonotype was recorded many times. CDR3 nucleotide sequence: TGTGCCAGCAGCCTAGGGGCTAGCAGTTACAATGAGCAGTTCTTC. The encoded protein is CASSLGASSYNEQFF. The chain has TRBV3-1 and TRBJ2-1; either TRBD1 or TRBD2 may supply D (5 bases each). The V gene's germline CDR1 is LGHDT and CDR2 YNNKEL (reference sequence). The CDR3 is 15 residues long. The V end was cut by 4 bases, the J end by 4 bases, with 14 bases between.

This clonotype was recorded at least ten times. The V call is TRBV12-3 or TRBV12-4, the J call TRBJ1-5, with D uncertain. CDR3 length equals 15 residues. V shed 2 bases and J shed 2 bases, with 10 bases lying between them. The CDR3 loop is CASSLIGEGNQPQHF. CDR3 nucleotide sequence: TGTGCCAGCAGTTTAATAGGTGAGGGCAATCAGCCCCAGCATTTT.